This T cell receptor beta chain appears in the sequencing data of a study of OX40 agonist ivuxolimab in advanced cancers. Germline V gene data show CDR1 as MDHEN and CDR2 as SYDVKM. V was clipped by 7 bases and J by 4 bases; unmatched bases: 9. This CDR3 contains 15 residues. Assay: immunoSEQ multiplex PCR; the TCRdb copy retains only in-frame clones and omits some. The sample carries roughly 36,000 clones, 84% recorded once. The clonotype was recovered from an adult with an advanced solid tumor such as melanoma, head and neck, liver or kidney cancer. The rearrangement joins TRBV28 to TRBJ2-1; 8 bases are shared with TRBD1. Sequences were derived from CD4+ or CD8+ T cells sorted from blood, sampled in a trial of the OX40 agonist ivuxolimab. CDR3 DNA: TGTGCCAGCACCCCCGTAGGACAGGGATACAATGAGCAGTTCTTC. Protein product: CASTPVGQGYNEQFF.